This T cell receptor (beta chain) was recovered during a study of T-cell memory formation after mild COVID-19. Overall study: The study found TCR clusters largely donor specific.

From germline, CDR1 is SGDLS and CDR2 YYNGEE. This CDR3 comprises 17 residues. V lost 0 bases, J lost 1 base, and 13 bases lay in between. TCRdb analysed the 5' RACE reads with MiXCR anew, one entry per CDR3 protein. The sample lists roughly 350,000 distinct CDR3 sequences, approximately 14% occurring once. Notes on the study in general: Clones contracting day 15 to 85 were balanced CD4/CD8; later expanders leaned CD4+.

Details on this clonotype: The antigen remains unidentified.

The sequence derives from a man younger than 35 who had mild COVID-19 (a few samples of this study predate the infection). Cell type and time point are not known. Sequencing was carried out using PBMCs or a T cell subset sorted from them (not recorded which). The rearrangement uses TRBV9 and TRBJ2-2, with D possibly matching TRBD1 (6 bases). CDR3 sequence reads: CASSVAGWGQNTGELFF. CDR3 in DNA: TGTGCCAGCAGCGTAGCAGGATGGGGACAGAACACCGGGGAGCTGTTTTTT.